Detailed here is one T cell receptor (beta chain). Its antigen is as yet unknown. These data come from a study of T cell responses to AZD1222 COVID-19 vaccine. Points from the study as a whole: Nearly half of unique spike-specific TCRs reportedly avoided B.1.351 and B.1.1.7 mutated regions. After two AZD1222 doses, spike-specific TCR breadth and depth rose versus day 0.

The CDR3 has 17 residues. Germline-derived CDR1 and CDR2 are LNHDA and SQIVND (reference sequence). V was pared by 3 bases and J by 3 bases, with 18 bases between. Assay: immunoSEQ multiplex PCR; the TCRdb copy retains only in-frame clones and omits some. The sample shows about 110,000 clones, roughly 89% of them seen only once. V usage is TRBV19 and J usage is TRBJ1-3; weak D call: TRBD1 (5 bases). This specimen consisted of peripheral blood, obtained 28 days after the second AZD1222 dose. This receptor was taken from an adult who received the AZD1222 COVID-19 vaccine. The CDR3 DNA follows: TGTGCCAGTAGTATCCCCGCCGCAGGGCTCTATGGAAACACCATATATTTT. Translating it yields CASSIPAAGLYGNTIYF. The variable domain in full, completed from reference TRBV19 and TRBJ1-3, reads DGGITQSPKYLFRKEGQNVTLSCEQNLNHDAMYWYRQDPGQGLRLIYYSQIVNDFQKGDIAEGYSVSREKKESFPLTVTSAQKNPTAFYLCASSIPAAGLYGNTIYFGEGSWLTVV.